This T cell receptor (beta chain) was identified in a study of cytomegalovirus exposure and HLA in healthy donors. Points on this clone: Antigen: not known.

Study-level results: By HLA locus, TCR association rates varied in a later analysis, with DRB1 showing the most and HLA-C the fewest. As a later analysis showed, a missense DCLRE1C variant was linked to trimming of TCR beta V- and J-genes. Most TCR beta V segments were productive about 90% or about 30% of the time in an earlier analysis.

V gave up 1 base and J gave up 7 bases, with 17 bases separating them. This CDR3 is built from 16 residues. Per germline, CDR1 SGHVS and CDR2 FQNEAQ. The primer mix had 60 Vbeta and 13 Jbeta primers. Sequencing was performed with immunoSEQ multiplex PCR; in TCRdb, only in-frame clones are kept and a portion is missing. The profile shows tens of thousands of clones, about four fifths of them singletons. The chain is built from TRBV7-8 and TRBJ2-1; D unclear. The sequence was collected from a male donor in good health and CMV-seropositive. Sequencing was performed on PBMCs. The CDR3 DNA reads TGTGCCAGCAGCTTAGTGGGTAGCCGGAGTAGGAATGAGCAGTTCTTC. Translating gives CASSLVGSRSRNEQFF.